This T cell receptor beta chain was obtained from a study of CD8 T cells in seronegative destructive rheumatoid arthritis (dated by TCRdb to the early 2020s). At the level of the whole study: At the time of sampling, biological drugs were being given to most of the eight CND-RA patients. Peripheral CD8+ TCRbeta repertoires of CCP-negative destructive rheumatoid arthritis (CND-RA) patients were compared with newly diagnosed seropositive RA, seronegative RA and healthy controls. The seropositive RA, seronegative RA and healthy control comparison cohorts were taken from a previously published TCRbeta dataset and were not newly sequenced. The investigation overall reported the following: Because no diagnostic samples were available, the TCR repertoire differences may partly reflect poor disease control over the years rather than being present at onset. CND-RA patients appeared to carry a distinct set of enriched public clonotypes, which the authors read as support for a separate disease subset. Across the 95,000 to 150,000 clonotypes tested, no public clonotype enrichment was retained after Benjamini-Hochberg correction. The small size of the CND-RA cohort was acknowledged as a study limitation. CND-RA repertoires showed more CMV-reactive and fewer influenza A-reactive CD8+ TCRbeta sequences than controls and other RA subtypes. After adjustment for age, less diverse and more clonal CD8+ TCRbeta repertoires appeared to be present in CND-RA patients than in other RA subtypes.

TCRbeta sequencing used genomic DNA from CD8+ cells, following the manufacturer's instructions. TCRbeta sequencing used the immunoSEQ assay and was run at a genomics technology centre in Finland. Per the original workflow: Clonotype tables produced by the immunoSEQ preprocessing pipeline were converted into VDJtools format, and non-productive clonotypes were filtered out. Samples below 10,000 reads were excluded and the rest subsampled to 10,000 reads; most of the eight CND-RA samples passed. The VDJtools CalcDiversityStats function was applied to data subsampled to 10,000 reads to calculate Shannon-Wiener, Simpson and clonality indices. To infer antigen specificity, non-singleton TCRbeta clonotypes were hard-matched against VDJdb, with no mismatches permitted. CDR3 sequences that differed by one amino acid (Hamming distance 1) were grouped together into clusters with potentially shared antigen targets. After groups were resampled to six samples, public clonotypes were tested for group enrichment with one-sided Fisher's exact tests, and this procedure was repeated ten times. The clones in this table, taken by TCRdb from immuneACCESS, are in-frame only. Not every clone is retained; where verified, under half of the shortfall comes from an unresolved V gene, and the cause of the rest is unknown. V, J and clone size derive from that table, while D and trimming were established from the DNA sequence. This sample comprises about 12,000 clones, roughly four fifths of them detected only once. The top ten constitute about a quarter of the sample.

Trimming takes 3 bases off V and 1 base off J; junction bases not matched to a gene: 8. Reading the germline V gene gives CDR1 MDHEN and CDR2 SYDVKM. Taken from cysteine to phenylalanine, the CDR3 has 17 residues. Only the CDR3 DNA is retained, 51 bases long and in frame from the first base. CND-RA patients tested negative on the clinical CCP2 antibody test, and even with active therapy their joint destruction kept progressing. Every CND-RA patient had failed conventional anti-rheumatic therapy and showed typical joint destruction in the wrists and ankles. Instead of being sampled at diagnosis, CND-RA patients were sampled after long disease histories, which in several cases spanned decades. About 47 millilitres of EDTA-anticoagulated peripheral blood were collected from each patient. Ficoll-Paque PLUS density gradient separation was used to isolate peripheral blood mononuclear cells. Using AutoMACS magnetic bead positive selection, CD8+ cells were isolated from either fresh or cryopreserved PBMCs, and flow cytometry was used to check purity. Genomic DNA was extracted using Nucleospin Tissue or Tissue XS kits and then quantified on a Qubit 2.0 fluorometer.

Worth noting for this clone: Its antigen remains unidentified. One base away there is no much larger clone; base qualities are not given.

The chain is encoded by TRBV28 joined to TRBJ2-1; 8 central bases correspond to TRBD2. This TCR was sampled from a woman aged 30-49 years with seronegative destructive rheumatoid arthritis. Sequencing was done on a sample of CD8+ T cells from blood. CDR3 reads: CASSFSTGTSSYNEQFF. The nucleotides are TGTGCCAGCAGTTTCTCGACCGGGACTAGTTCCTACAATGAGCAGTTCTTC.